This T cell receptor (beta chain) was sequenced in a study of cytomegalovirus exposure and HLA in healthy donors. Regarding the study as a whole: Reportedly, a later analysis found an Asian-associated ancestry cluster had fewer N-insertions than the roughly 700-donor mean. Some 17,000 TCR beta sequences were associated with HLA alleles at 0.05 false discovery rate in a later analysis. Analysis was performed later, and it showed HLA-associated TCR beta chains to be more clonally expanded than equally common others.

On this clone itself: Antigen unknown.

There were likely unrecorded immune exposures, though donors were nominally healthy when sampled. The PCR employed 60 Vbeta primers together with 13 Jbeta primers. Profiling relied on immunoSEQ multiplex PCR, and the TCRdb table lists in-frame clones only, not all of them. The sample holds some 180,000 clones, around 75% seen once. The germline V gene has CDR1 MDHEN and CDR2 SYDVKM. The CDR3 runs 11 residues. Trimming took 6 bases from V and 8 from J, leaving 7 bases between them. Sequenced material: PBMCs. This rearrangement joins TRBV28 to TRBJ1-4; unclear D gene. The TCR was taken from a male donor in good health and CMV-seronegative. This CDR3 reads CASSTPEKLFF. The CDR3 coding sequence is TGTGCCAGCAGCACTCCCGAAAAACTGTTTTTT.